The 4 T cell receptor beta chains in this list originate from one sample, sequenced in a study of a mutant IDH1 vaccine in newly diagnosed glioma. Time point in this sample: baseline, week 1 (first vaccination visit). Documented treatment: pre-vaccination baseline after standard-of-care therapy. The assay was immunoSEQ multiplex PCR, and TCRdb's table has in-frame clones only and misses some. The sample carries tens of thousands of clones, roughly 85% recorded once. The material sequenced was PBMCs, taken from a glioma patient treated with radiotherapy, temozolomide or both. The receptors here all came from a woman aged 45-65 years with glioma.

The chain employs TRBV27 and TRBJ1-1; 7 bases map to TRBD1. CDR1 is MNHEY and CDR2 is SMNVEV in the germline V gene (reference sequence). After removal of 3 bases from V and 3 bases from J, the junction contained 10 bases not matched to a gene. This CDR3 spans 16 amino acids. The chain's CDR3 is CASSFLSTGSDTEAFF. Written as DNA, the CDR3 is TGTGCCAGCAGTTTCCTATCGACAGGGTCGGACACTGAAGCTTTCTTT.

The V gene is TRBV29-1, the J gene TRBJ2-4; no reliable D call. This CDR3 is built from 11 residues. Trimming removed 7 bases at V and 7 bases at J, with 11 bases between. CDR1 and CDR2 from the germline V gene are SQVTM and ANQGSEA. The CDR3 DNA reads TGCAGCGGGAGTGGAAAGAACATTCAGTACTTC. Translating it yields CSGSGKNIQYF.

The J gene is TRBJ1-1, the V gene TRBV5-6; 7 positions match TRBD1. The CDR3 runs 15 residues. V dropped 4 bases and J dropped 1; count of bases not matched to a gene: 7. Germline values: CDR1 SGHDT, CDR2 YYEEEE. The CDR3, as DNA: TGTGCCAGCAGCGGGAACACAGGGGCGAACACTGAAGCTTTCTTT. Its translation: CASSGNTGANTEAFF.

CDR3 nucleotides: TGTGCCACCTTTAGGGGTTACACTGAAGCTTTCTTT. This encodes CATFRGYTEAFF. This rearrangement joins TRBV6-5 to TRBJ1-1, with a tentative D call TRBD1 (5 bases). The CDR3 is made up of 12 amino acids. The germline V and J ends were trimmed by 10 bases and 3 bases, with 12 bases remaining between them. From germline, CDR1 is MNHEY and CDR2 SVGAGI.